This T cell receptor beta chain originates from a study of Graves' ophthalmopathy and Graves' hyperthyroidism. Notes on the study in general: Ophthalmopathy could be told apart from stable hyperthyroidism by a 13-signature model (around 88% sensitivity, around 84% specificity). The model flagged ophthalmopathy progression at 65% to 71% sensitivity and roughly 72% specificity.

The study amplified TCR beta CDR3 regions using RNA transcripts. The first round was an RT-PCR with HTBI primers, and the second round was a multiplex PCR. MiXCR, run by TCRdb on the multiplex PCR reads, gives a single entry per CDR3 protein. Of 400,000 or so distinct CDR3 sequences in the sample, 15% were seen once. In the case of this clonotype: What it binds is not known.

CDR3 length: 13 residues. Germline V lookup: CDR1 SQVTM, CDR2 ANQGSEA. Trimming shortened V by 3 bases and J by 1 base, and 9 bases separated the two germline ends. Hyperthyroidism was classified as stable if no ophthalmopathy occurred within 18 months of follow-up. People with hyperthyroidism were aged 18 to 65 and newly diagnosed, under 2 months' duration. The sequenced material came from peripheral blood. The receptor was isolated from a woman aged 18-30 years with stable Graves' hyperthyroidism. The chain is built from TRBV29-1 and TRBJ2-5; D tentatively reads TRBD1 or TRBD2 (5 bases each). This CDR3 reads CSVDPGTQETQYF. CDR3 DNA: TGCAGCGTTGACCCGGGGACCCAAGAGACCCAGTACTTC.